Below are 30 T cell receptor beta chains sequenced from a single sample in a study of cytomegalovirus exposure and HLA in healthy donors. The PCR was carried out with 60 Vbeta primers and 13 Jbeta primers. Clones were sequenced by immunoSEQ multiplex PCR, and TCRdb holds only the in-frame ones, with some missing. The sample records 200,000 to 250,000 clones, about 84% being singletons. Sequencing was carried out using PBMCs. These receptors all stem from a human donor in good health.

The rearrangement joins TRBV6-5 to TRBJ1-2; the D is unclear. Trimming left V 2 bases short and J 2 bases short, with 6 bases between. This CDR3 is 13 amino acids long. Looked up from germline, CDR1 is MNHEY and CDR2 is SVGAGI. CDR3 nucleotide sequence: TGTGCCAGCAGTTACACACAAAACTATGGCTACACCTTC. The encoded protein is CASSYTQNYGYTF.

The chain uses TRBV30 and TRBJ1-2, with 7 bases that match TRBD1. The junction had 10 bases not matched to a gene; V was cut back by 8 bases and J by 4 bases. The CDR3 has 13 amino acids. Germline V lookup: CDR1 GTSNPN, CDR2 SVGIG (reference sequence). CDR3 DNA sequence: TGTGCCGGGAAACAGGGGACGGCCTATGGCTACACCTTC. Protein sequence: CAGKQGTAYGYTF.

This clone was counted once. The chain recombines TRBV29-1 with TRBJ2-4; the match to TRBD1 covers 11 bases. This CDR3 is 15 amino acids long. Trimming cost V 8 bases and J 2 bases; bases outside gene matches: 8. Germline-derived CDR1 and CDR2 are SQVTM and ANQGSEA. CDR3 region: CSIWTGGVSKNIQYF. CDR3 DNA sequence: TGCAGCATATGGACAGGGGGCGTCTCCAAAAACATTCAGTACTTC.

V and J are TRBV27 and TRBJ2-1; perhaps TRBD2 as D (6 bases). CDR3 size: 14 residues. Germline V gene lookup returns CDR1 MNHEY and CDR2 SMNVEV (reference sequence). V was cut by 3 bases and J by 7 bases, with 13 bases left in between. The CDR3 DNA follows: TGTGCCAGCAGTTTCGGGGGTAGGGGAAATGAGCAGTTCTTC. Amino acid sequence: CASSFGGRGNEQFF.

The chain combines TRBV6-5 with TRBJ1-2; TRBD1 matches at 7 bases. Trimming removed 10 bases from V and 1 base from J; junction bases left unmatched: 9. There are 14 residues in the CDR3. CDR1 is MNHEY, CDR2 SVGAGI, per germline. The CDR3 DNA is TGTGCCACCTGGGAGACAGGGCGTAACTATGGCTACACCTTC. Encoded protein: CATWETGRNYGYTF.

This clone showed up just once. Other DNA sequences within the sample encode an identical CDR3. The chain recombines TRBV5-4 with TRBJ1-1, with D tentatively TRBD1 (5 bases). Between the trimmed V and J ends, which lost 2 bases and 4 bases, there was a span of 24 bases. This CDR3 is 18 amino acids long. Germline loops: CDR1 SGHNT, CDR2 YYREEE (reference sequence). CDR3 sequence: CASSFSPPGGVRRTEAFF. The CDR3 coding sequence is TGTGCCAGCAGCTTTAGCCCCCCGGGAGGGGTTCGTCGCACTGAAGCTTTCTTT.

The V and J genes are TRBV5-1 and TRBJ2-7; perhaps TRBD1 as D (5 bases). CDR3 length: 17 residues. Germline CDR1 reads SGHRS; CDR2 reads YFSETQ. V was pared by 6 bases and J by 3 bases, with 25 bases between. CDR3 residues: CASTPGATELLFYEQYF. CDR3 in DNA: TGCGCCAGCACCCCTGGAGCGACAGAACTACTTTTCTACGAGCAGTACTTC.

V and J are TRBV5-1 and TRBJ2-1, with D tentatively TRBD2 (7 bases). From germline, CDR1 is SGHRS and CDR2 YFSETQ. V dropped 0 bases and J dropped 8 bases, with 18 bases sitting between them. The length of the CDR3 is 16 residues. CDR3 in amino acids: CASSLGPGGGSYEQFF. The CDR3 DNA reads as TGCGCCAGCAGCTTGGGGCCCGGGGGCGGGAGTTATGAGCAGTTCTTC. Filled out from reference TRBV5-1 and TRBJ2-1, the complete variable domain reads KAGVTQTPRYLIKTRGQQVTLSCSPISGHRSVSWYQQTPGQGLQFLFEYFSETQRNKGNFPGRFSGRQFSNSRSEMNVSTLELGDSALYLCASSLGPGGGSYEQFFGPGTRLTVL.

This chain links TRBV10-3 with TRBJ1-2; D gene ambiguous. Per germline, CDR1 ENHRY and CDR2 SYGVKD. This CDR3 region has 11 residues. V was clipped by 10 bases and J by 8 bases, with 14 bases between them. CDR3 residues: CATSSLSGYTF. The DNA for the CDR3 is TGTGCCACGTCTAGCCTTTCGGGCTACACCTTC.

The gene calls are TRBV5-4 and TRBJ2-3, with a weak D call TRBD1 (6 bases). The V and J ends lost 4 bases and 0 bases respectively, with 12 bases between them. Germline V gene lookup returns CDR1 SGHNT and CDR2 YYREEE (reference sequence). The CDR3 sequence is 15 residues long. The CDR3 region is CASSQGTSSTDTQYF. Written as DNA, the CDR3 is TGTGCCAGCAGCCAAGGGACATCTAGCACAGATACGCAGTATTTT.

The CDR3 is CASSLAGGRSTDTQYF. The CDR3, as DNA: TGTGCCAGCAGTTTAGCGGGGGGACGGAGCACAGATACGCAGTATTTT. V gene TRBV27 combines with J gene TRBJ2-3, with 8 positions matching TRBD2. With V trimmed by 2 bases and J by 0 bases, 4 bases remained unmatched. CDR3 length: 16 amino acids. Germline V gives CDR1 MNHEY, CDR2 SMNVEV (reference sequence).

V and J are TRBV6-1 and TRBJ2-1, with 8 bases aligning to TRBD1. There are 19 residues in the CDR3. Trimming at V came to 1 base and at J to 3 bases, leaving 14 bases not matched to a gene. The germline CDR1 and CDR2 sequences are MNHNS and SASEGT. CDR3 in DNA: TGTGCCAGCAGTGAAGTACAGGGGGGTCAGGAGGGTTTCTACAATGAGCAGTTCTTC. It is translated as CASSEVQGGQEGFYNEQFF.

This chain connects TRBV4-2 to TRBJ1-1; possibly TRBD1 for D (5 bases). Germline CDR1 is LGHNA and CDR2 is YNFKEQ. This CDR3 has 16 residues. The germline V and J ends were trimmed by 1 base and 4 bases, with 16 bases remaining between them. The CDR3 bases are TGTGCCAGCAGCCAAGGGGAAGGGGAGGTAATCACTGAAGCTTTCTTT. Residues: CASSQGEGEVITEAFF.

The chain employs TRBV29-1 and TRBJ2-1; 10 bases match TRBD2. The CDR3 is 15 amino acids. Looked up from germline, CDR1 is SQVTM and CDR2 is ANQGSEA. The ends lost 6 bases at V and 10 bases at J; junction bases unmatched: 15. CDR3 in amino acids: CSVQKGLAGVDEQFF. CDR3 sequence (DNA): TGCAGCGTCCAAAAGGGGCTAGCGGGAGTAGACGAGCAGTTCTTC.

CDR3 in amino acids: CASSPNPGQGNTEAFF. As DNA, the CDR3 is TGTGCCAGCAGCCCTAACCCGGGACAGGGGAACACTGAAGCTTTCTTT. This sequence joins TRBV11-3 and TRBJ1-1, with TRBD1 matching 9 bases. The V segment lost 5 bases and the J segment 1 base; nucleotides outside the gene matches: 8. Germline lookup yields CDR1 SGHNT and CDR2 YENEEA. CDR3 length equals 16 residues.

CDR3 nucleotide sequence: TGTGCCTGGAGTCAGACAGCACAAGAGACCCAGTACTTC. Translation: CAWSQTAQETQYF. The chain employs TRBV30 and TRBJ2-5; maybe TRBD1 (5 bases). CDR1 and CDR2 (germline): GTSNPN, SVGIG (reference sequence). The CDR3 contains 13 residues. V was cut by 2 bases and J by 2 bases, with 9 bases left in between.

This chain links TRBV2 with TRBJ2-5; the D gene is possibly TRBD2 (6 bases). The J call could be wrong; TRBJ2-7 is a better fit for the DNA end. Germline values: CDR1 SNHLY, CDR2 FYNNEI. The CDR3 spans 15 residues. DNA of the CDR3: TGTGCCAGCAGTGCCACTGGAGGGCCTCTATACGAGCAGTACTTC. This gives the protein CASSATGGPLYEQYF.

A word on this clone: The sample carries other DNA sequences with the same CDR3. The chain joins TRBV19 to TRBJ2-5, with D tentatively TRBD1 (6 bases). There are 13 residues in the CDR3. Germline V gene lookup returns CDR1 LNHDA and CDR2 SQIVND (reference sequence). Trimming removed 3 bases from V and 2 bases from J, with 7 bases in between. The CDR3 loop reads CASSIGQQETQYF. The CDR3 coding sequence is TGTGCCAGTAGTATCGGACAGCAAGAGACCCAGTACTTC.

This clone was observed a single time. The chain is built from TRBV20-1 and TRBJ1-4; weak D call: TRBD1 (5 bases). The CDR3 length is 11 residues. Germline lookup yields CDR1 DFQATT and CDR2 SNEGSKA (reference sequence). V lost 4 bases and J 7 bases, leaving 7 bases between the germline ends. The CDR3 loop reads CSAKGVEKLFF. The CDR3 coding sequence is TGCAGTGCTAAAGGGGTTGAAAAACTGTTTTTT.

The chain has TRBV6-5 and TRBJ2-2, with 8 positions matching TRBD1. The CDR3 totals 15 residues. With V trimmed by 6 bases and J by 3 bases, 6 bases remained unmatched. CDR1 is MNHEY, CDR2 SVGAGI, per germline. CDR3 region: CASSVGQEDTGELFF. CDR3 nucleotide sequence: TGTGCCAGCAGCGTGGGACAGGAGGACACCGGGGAGCTGTTTTTT.

This chain links TRBV5-4 with TRBJ2-5; 7 nucleotides line up with TRBD2. CDR1 is SGHNT and CDR2 is YYREEE in the germline V gene (reference sequence). This CDR3 is built from 17 residues. Trimming cost V 3 bases and J 4 bases; bases outside gene matches: 15. The CDR3 reads CASSSSSGTRGAETQYF. The DNA for the CDR3 is TGTGCCAGCAGCTCGTCCAGCGGGACCAGAGGGGCAGAGACCCAGTACTTC. The full variable domain, completed using reference TRBV5-4 and TRBJ2-5, is ETGVTQSPTHLIKTRGQQVTLRCSSQSGHNTVSWYQQALGQGPQFIFQYYREEENGRGNFPPRFSGLQFPNYSSELNVNALELDDSALYLCASSSSSGTRGAETQYFGPGTRLLVL.

J is TRBJ2-7 and V is TRBV4-1; the match to TRBD2 covers 10 bases. CDR3 length: 15 residues. CDR1 and CDR2 from the germline V gene are MGHRA and YSYEKL. J gave up 2 bases and V 0 bases, and 1 base lay outside the gene matches. The CDR3 protein is CASSQESGRAYEQYF. CDR3 DNA: TGCGCCAGCAGCCAAGAAAGCGGGAGGGCCTACGAGCAGTACTTC.

This clone was observed a handful of times. The CDR3 DNA is TGTGCCAGTAGTCTGGGGCCCAGGGGGGTCGGGACTGAAGCTTTCTTT. This translates into CASSLGPRGVGTEAFF. This sequence joins TRBV19 and TRBJ1-1; 7 bases align to TRBD1. With V trimmed by 5 bases and J by 5 bases, 14 bases remained unmatched. The germline gives CDR1 LNHDA, CDR2 SQIVND (reference sequence). The CDR3 loop spans 16 amino acids.

The rearrangement links TRBV5-1 to TRBJ2-1, with TRBD2 matching 7 bases. The J segment lost 9 bases and the V segment lost 0 bases, leaving 12 bases of the junction unmatched. The CDR3 is 16 residues long. From germline, CDR1 is SGHRS and CDR2 YFSETQ. The CDR3 sequence: CASSLARGGSDAEQFF. CDR3 coding DNA: TGCGCCAGCAGCTTGGCGCGTGGCGGGAGCGACGCTGAGCAGTTCTTC.

Only one count was recorded for this clone. The rearrangement joins TRBV2 to TRBJ2-7; 13 bases are a match to TRBD2. This CDR3 is 15 amino acids long. With V trimmed by 6 bases and J by 1 base, 3 bases remained unmatched. Germline loops: CDR1 SNHLY, CDR2 FYNNEI. CDR3: CASRLLAGGSYEQYF. The CDR3 nucleotides are TGTGCCAGCAGGTTACTAGCGGGAGGGTCCTACGAGCAGTACTTC. Combining the CDR3 with reference TRBV2 and TRBJ2-7 gives the whole variable domain EPEVTQTPSHQVTQMGQEVILRCVPISNHLYFYWYRQILGQKVEFLVSFYNNEISEKSEIFDDQFSVERPDGSNFTLKIRSTKLEDSAMYFCASRLLAGGSYEQYFGPGTRLTVT.

This chain connects TRBV5-4 to TRBJ1-1; D remains ambiguous. The CDR3 spans 14 residues. V was pared by 0 bases and J by 4 bases, with 10 bases between. Germline V CDR1 and CDR2: SGHNT, YYREEE (reference sequence). This CDR3 is CASSLEYSSTEAFF. CDR3 DNA: TGTGCCAGCAGCTTGGAATACTCATCCACTGAAGCTTTCTTT.

The chain has TRBV5-4 and TRBJ2-5; D might be TRBD2 (6 bases). The V gene's germline CDR1 is SGHNT and CDR2 YYREEE (reference sequence). The CDR3 is 14 residues long. The V and J ends lost 1 base and 5 bases respectively, with 12 bases between them. The CDR3 sequence: CASSLSGRGETQYF. In nucleotides, the CDR3 is TGTGCCAGCAGCTTGTCCGGGAGAGGGGAGACCCAGTACTTC. Looking up the rest from reference TRBV5-4 and TRBJ2-5 gives the full variable domain: ETGVTQSPTHLIKTRGQQVTLRCSSQSGHNTVSWYQQALGQGPQFIFQYYREEENGRGNFPPRFSGLQFPNYSSELNVNALELDDSALYLCASSLSGRGETQYFGPGTRLLVL.

This chain joins TRBV27 and TRBJ2-1; D not certain. The germline V gene encodes CDR1 MNHEY and CDR2 SMNVEV (reference sequence). The CDR3 has 14 residues. V was cut by 5 bases and J by 1 base, with 9 bases left in between. CDR3 nucleotide sequence: TGTGCCAGCAGTAACCTCGGGTCCTACAATGAGCAGTTCTTC. Protein: CASSNLGSYNEQFF.

The rearrangement links TRBV7-2 to TRBJ2-1; the D gene is possibly TRBD2 (5 bases). The CDR3 has 14 amino acids. Trimming pared 0 bases from V and 2 bases from J, leaving 5 bases between. Germline CDR1 and CDR2: SGHTA and FQGNSA. CDR3 in DNA: TGTGCCAGCAGCTTAGCACTAGCCTACAATGAGCAGTTCTTC. This encodes CASSLALAYNEQFF.

This clone was recorded a few times. The chain employs TRBV6-5 and TRBJ2-1; perhaps TRBD2 as D (6 bases). The germline V and J ends were trimmed by 2 bases and 0 bases, with 11 bases remaining between them. The CDR3 runs to 16 residues. Germline CDR1 is MNHEY and CDR2 is SVGAGI. CDR3: CASSYVGGTSYNEQFF. CDR3 coding DNA: TGTGCCAGCAGTTACGTTGGCGGGACCTCCTACAATGAGCAGTTCTTC.